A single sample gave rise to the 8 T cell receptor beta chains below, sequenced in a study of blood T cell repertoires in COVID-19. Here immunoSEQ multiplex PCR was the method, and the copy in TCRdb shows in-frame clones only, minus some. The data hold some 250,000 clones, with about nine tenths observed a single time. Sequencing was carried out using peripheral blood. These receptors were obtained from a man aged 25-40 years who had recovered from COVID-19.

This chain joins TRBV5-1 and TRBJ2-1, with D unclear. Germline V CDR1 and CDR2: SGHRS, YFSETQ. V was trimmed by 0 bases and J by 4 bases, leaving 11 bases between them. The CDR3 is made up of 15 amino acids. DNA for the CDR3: TGCGCCAGCAGCTTGGCCCCAGTTCAATACAATGAGCAGTTCTTC. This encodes CASSLAPVQYNEQFF.

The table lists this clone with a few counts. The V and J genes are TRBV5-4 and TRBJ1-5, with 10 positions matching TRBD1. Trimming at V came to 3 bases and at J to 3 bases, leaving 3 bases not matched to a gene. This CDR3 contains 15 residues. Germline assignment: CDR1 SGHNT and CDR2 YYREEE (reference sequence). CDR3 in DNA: TGTGCCAGCAGCTCGGGACAGGGGACCAATCAGCCCCAGCATTTT. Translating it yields CASSSGQGTNQPQHF. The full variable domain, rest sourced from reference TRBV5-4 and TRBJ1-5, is ETGVTQSPTHLIKTRGQQVTLRCSSQSGHNTVSWYQQALGQGPQFIFQYYREEENGRGNFPPRFSGLQFPNYSSELNVNALELDDSALYLCASSSGQGTNQPQHFGDGTRLSIL.

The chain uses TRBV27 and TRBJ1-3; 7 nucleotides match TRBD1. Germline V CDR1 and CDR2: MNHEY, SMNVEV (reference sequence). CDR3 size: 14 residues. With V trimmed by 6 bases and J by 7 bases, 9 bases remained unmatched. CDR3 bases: TGTGCCAGCAGCCCTGACAGGGTGGTGAACACCATATATTTT. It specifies CASSPDRVVNTIYF.

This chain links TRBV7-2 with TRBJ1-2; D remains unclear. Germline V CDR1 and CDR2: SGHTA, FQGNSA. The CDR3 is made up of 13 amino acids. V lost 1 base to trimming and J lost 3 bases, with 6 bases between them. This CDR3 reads CASSLDPYYGYTF. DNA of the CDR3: TGTGCCAGCAGCTTAGATCCGTACTATGGCTACACCTTC.

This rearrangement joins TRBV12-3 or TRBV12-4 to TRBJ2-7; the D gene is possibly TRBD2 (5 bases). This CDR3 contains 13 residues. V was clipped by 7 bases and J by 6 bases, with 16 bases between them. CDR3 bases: TGTGCCAGCACTTTGAGGACTCTCGGCGAGCAGTACTTC. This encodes CASTLRTLGEQYF.

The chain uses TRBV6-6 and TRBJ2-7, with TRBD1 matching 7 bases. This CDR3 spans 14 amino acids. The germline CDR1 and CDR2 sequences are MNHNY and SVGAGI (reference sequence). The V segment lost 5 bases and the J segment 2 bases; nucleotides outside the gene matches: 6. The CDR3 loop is CASSTRQGAYEQYF. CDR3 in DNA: TGTGCCAGCAGTACTCGACAGGGAGCCTACGAGCAGTACTTC.

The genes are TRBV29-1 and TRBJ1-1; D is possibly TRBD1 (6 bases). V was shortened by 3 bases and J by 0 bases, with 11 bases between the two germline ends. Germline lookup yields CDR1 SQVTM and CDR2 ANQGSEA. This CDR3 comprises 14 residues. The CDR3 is CSVEGHSMNTEAFF. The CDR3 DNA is TGCAGCGTTGAGGGACACAGCATGAACACTGAAGCTTTCTTT.

DNA of the CDR3: TGTGCCATCAGTGAGTCCCGACTAGACACCTCACCCCTCCACTTT. Translated: CAISESRLDTSPLHF. This chain uses TRBV10-3 with TRBJ1-6; no clear D gene. The V gene's germline CDR1 is ENHRY and CDR2 SYGVKD. Trimming cost V 0 bases and J 10 bases, with 13 bases left between them. The CDR3 contains 15 residues.